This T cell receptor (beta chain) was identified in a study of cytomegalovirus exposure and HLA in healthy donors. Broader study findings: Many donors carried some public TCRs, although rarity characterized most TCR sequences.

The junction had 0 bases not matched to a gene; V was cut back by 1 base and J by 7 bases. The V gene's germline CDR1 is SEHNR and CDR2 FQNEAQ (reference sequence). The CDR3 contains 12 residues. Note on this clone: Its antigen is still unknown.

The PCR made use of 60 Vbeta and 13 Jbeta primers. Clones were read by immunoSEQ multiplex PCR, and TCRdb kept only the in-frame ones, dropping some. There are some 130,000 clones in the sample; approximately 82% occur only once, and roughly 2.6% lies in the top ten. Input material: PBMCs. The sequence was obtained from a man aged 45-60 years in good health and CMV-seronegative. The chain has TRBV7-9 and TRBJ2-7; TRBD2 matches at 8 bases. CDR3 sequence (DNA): TGTGCCAGCAGCTTAGGCGGGAGGGAGCAGTACTTC. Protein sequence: CASSLGGREQYF.